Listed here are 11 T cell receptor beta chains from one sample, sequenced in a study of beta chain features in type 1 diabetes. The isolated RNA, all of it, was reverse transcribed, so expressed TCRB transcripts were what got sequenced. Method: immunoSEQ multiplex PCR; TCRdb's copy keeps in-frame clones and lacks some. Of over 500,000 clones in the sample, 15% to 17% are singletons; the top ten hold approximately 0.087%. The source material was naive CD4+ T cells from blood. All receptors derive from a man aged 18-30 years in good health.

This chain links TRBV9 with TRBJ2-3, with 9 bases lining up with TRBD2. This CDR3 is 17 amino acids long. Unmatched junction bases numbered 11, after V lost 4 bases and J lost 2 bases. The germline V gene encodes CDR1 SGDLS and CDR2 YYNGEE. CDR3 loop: CASSSFRLAGNTDTQYF. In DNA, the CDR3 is TGTGCCAGCAGCTCCTTCCGGCTAGCGGGGAACACAGATACGCAGTATTTT. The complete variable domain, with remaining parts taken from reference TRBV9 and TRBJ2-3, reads DSGVTQTPKHLITATGQRVTLRCSPRSGDLSVYWYQQSLDQGLQFLIQYYNGEERAKGNILERFSAQQFPDLHSELNLSSLELGDSALYFCASSSFRLAGNTDTQYFGPGTRLTVL.

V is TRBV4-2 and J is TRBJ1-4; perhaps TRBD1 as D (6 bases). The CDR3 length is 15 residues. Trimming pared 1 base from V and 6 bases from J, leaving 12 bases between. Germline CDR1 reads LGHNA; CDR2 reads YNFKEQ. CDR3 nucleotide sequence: TGTGCCAGCAGCCAAGTTGAAGGGGGTGATGAAAAACTGTTTTTT. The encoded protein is CASSQVEGGDEKLFF.

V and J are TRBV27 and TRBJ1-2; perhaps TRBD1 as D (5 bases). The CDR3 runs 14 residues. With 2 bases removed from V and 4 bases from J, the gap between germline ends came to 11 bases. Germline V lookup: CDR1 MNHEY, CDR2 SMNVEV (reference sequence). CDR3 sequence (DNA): TGTGCCAGCAGTTTAAGGTCACAGGTCTATGGCTACACCTTC. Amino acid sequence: CASSLRSQVYGYTF.

DNA of the CDR3: TGTGCCAGCAGCCTTCAGAATTACTATGGCTACACCTTC. It specifies CASSLQNYYGYTF. The V call is TRBV7-3, the J call TRBJ1-2; no firm D call. Germline loops: CDR1 SGHTA, CDR2 FQGTGA. The CDR3 totals 13 residues. V lost 5 bases to trimming and J lost 3 bases, with 10 bases between them.

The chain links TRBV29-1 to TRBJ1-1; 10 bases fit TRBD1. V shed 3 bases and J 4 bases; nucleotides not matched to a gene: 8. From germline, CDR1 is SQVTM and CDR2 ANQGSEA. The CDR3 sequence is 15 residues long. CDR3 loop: CSVDPRGQGSTEAFF. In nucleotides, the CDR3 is TGCAGCGTTGACCCAAGGGGACAGGGGAGCACTGAAGCTTTCTTT.

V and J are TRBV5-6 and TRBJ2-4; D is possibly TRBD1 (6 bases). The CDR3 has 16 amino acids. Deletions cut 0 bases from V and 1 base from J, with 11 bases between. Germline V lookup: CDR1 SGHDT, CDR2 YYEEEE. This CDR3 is CASSLELRGAKNIQYF. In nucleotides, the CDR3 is TGTGCCAGCAGCTTGGAGCTAAGGGGGGCCAAAAACATTCAGTACTTC.

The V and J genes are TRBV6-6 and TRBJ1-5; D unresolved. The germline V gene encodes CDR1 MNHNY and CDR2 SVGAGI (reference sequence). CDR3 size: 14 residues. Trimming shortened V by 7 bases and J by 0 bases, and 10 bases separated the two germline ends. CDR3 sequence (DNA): TGTGCCAGCATGAGGTTCGATAGCAATCAGCCCCAGCATTTT. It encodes CASMRFDSNQPQHF.

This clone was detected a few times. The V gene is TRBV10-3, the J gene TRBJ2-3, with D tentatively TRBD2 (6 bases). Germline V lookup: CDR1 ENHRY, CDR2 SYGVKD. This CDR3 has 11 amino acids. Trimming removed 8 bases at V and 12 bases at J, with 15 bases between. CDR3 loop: CAIDGGGIQYF. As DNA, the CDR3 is TGTGCCATCGACGGCGGAGGGATCCAGTATTTT.

CDR3 DNA: TGTGCCAGCAACAGGGAGACTGAAGCTTTCTTT. Translating gives CASNRETEAFF. The chain links TRBV2 to TRBJ1-1; TRBD1 might be the D (6 bases). The CDR3 loop spans 11 amino acids. CDR1 is SNHLY, CDR2 FYNNEI, per germline. The V end was cut by 7 bases, the J end by 5 bases, with 8 bases between.

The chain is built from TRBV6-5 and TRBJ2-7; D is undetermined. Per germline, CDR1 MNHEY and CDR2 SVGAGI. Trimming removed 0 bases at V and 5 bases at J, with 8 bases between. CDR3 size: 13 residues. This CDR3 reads CASSYSTLHEQYF. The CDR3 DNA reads TGTGCCAGCAGTTACTCGACTCTCCACGAGCAGTACTTC.

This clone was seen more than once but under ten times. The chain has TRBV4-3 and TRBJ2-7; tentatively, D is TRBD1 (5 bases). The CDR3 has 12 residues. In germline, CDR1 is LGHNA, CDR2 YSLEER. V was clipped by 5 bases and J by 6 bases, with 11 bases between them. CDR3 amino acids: CASSRGSREQYF. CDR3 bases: TGCGCCAGCAGCAGGGGTTCTCGCGAGCAGTACTTC.